The subject of this entry is one TCR beta chain. Its specific antigen is unknown. No qualities accompany the bases; no much larger clone lies one base away. The CDR3 covers 18 residues, taking in both the cysteine and the phenylalanine. The sequence is cut down to CDR3 DNA, 54 bases in frame from base 1. V and J are truncated by 0 bases and 0 bases respectively, leaving an intervening sequence of 15 bases. From a lookup of the germline V gene, CDR1 and CDR2 are MGHRA and YSYEKL. The data derive from a study of OX40 agonist ivuxolimab in advanced cancers. Regarding the complete study: Ivuxolimab was a fully human IgG2 agonistic monoclonal antibody targeting the costimulatory receptor OX40 (CD134). The paper describes the monotherapy dose-escalation part (N = 52 patients) of the phase I trial of ivuxolimab. In the dose-escalation cohort, 82.7% of patients were male, and the mean age was approximately 64 years, with a range of about 23 to 80. Partial responses occurred in three dose-escalation patients: two with cutaneous melanoma and one with hepatocellular carcinoma. Among the 50 to 55 dose-escalation patients, about 20 had hepatocellular carcinoma, 15 or so melanoma, 9 renal cell carcinoma and 9 head and neck cancer. The point of sequencing TCRbeta in the periphery was to test whether ivuxolimab changed TCR sequence diversity and drove clonal T-cell expansion. Intravenous ivuxolimab was administered to patients every 2 weeks at six dose levels: 0.01, 0.1, 0.3, 1.5, 3 and 10 mg/kg. Prior anti-PD-1, anti-PD-L1 or anti-CTLA-4 therapy was permitted, and 30% to 45% of dose-escalation patients had received checkpoint inhibitors.

The research as a whole found: On average, CD8+ T cells showed more expanded clones than CD4+ T cells after ivuxolimab. At doses from 0.1 to 3.0 mg/kg, clonal expansion was seen in both CD4+ and CD8+ blood T cells between baseline and week 6. Antigen specificity was not determined for the clonally expanded peripheral T cells. Low levels of normalized T-cell clonal expansion were also shown by some nonresponding patients. In the 0.1-3.0 mg/kg groups, partial responders were among the patients with the lowest normalized peripheral clonal expansion, particularly in CD8+ T cells.

Genomic DNA was isolated from the sorted cells so that the TCRbeta CDR3 region could be sequenced. TCRbeta CDR3 regions were sequenced using the immunoSEQ Assay. TCRdb took this table from immuneACCESS and kept in-frame rearrangements with V and J called. Such tables lack part of the clones; where checked against another copy, unresolved V genes explain under half of the gap, and the rest is unexplained. The sample table lists some 98,000 clones, roughly nine tenths of them with a count of one. The ten largest clonotypes hold approximately 0.32% of the sample. Patients with a history of autoimmune disease or receiving systemic immunosuppression were excluded from the trial. Peripheral blood for TCR sequencing was collected from all dose cohorts at baseline, on cycle 4 day 1, and on cycle 7 day 1. The samples were drawn from a first-in-human, open-label, multicenter phase I dose-escalation trial of ivuxolimab. Adults with locally advanced or metastatic melanoma, renal cell, hepatocellular, or head and neck squamous cell carcinoma were enrolled in the trial. Before TCR sequencing, CD4+ T cells and CD8+ T cells from peripheral blood were sorted into separate populations.

The chain is encoded by TRBV4-1 joined to TRBJ1-5, with the D gene too uncertain to name. This specimen consisted of CD4+ or CD8+ T cells sorted from blood, obtained in a trial of the OX40 agonist ivuxolimab. This clonotype originated in an adult with an advanced solid tumor such as melanoma, head and neck, liver or kidney cancer. CDR3 loop: CASSQDTVAAYSNQPQHF. The sequenced DNA: TGCGCCAGCAGCCAAGATACGGTGGCAGCTTATAGCAATCAGCCCCAGCATTTT.